This is a list of T cell receptor beta chains from one sample in a study. TCRdb re-analysed the 5' RACE reads in MiXCR, keeping a single row per CDR3 protein. The data contain 40,000 to 65,000 distinct CDR3 sequences, approximately 25% of them singletons. Sequenced material: tumor-infiltrating naive CD4+ T cells sorted from the breast tumor. All receptors derive from a female donor with breast cancer. CDR3s leave out the opening cysteine and the closing phenylalanine or tryptophan. Fields, in order: D gene, V gene, J gene, CDR3 protein. D genes are given only for firm matches.

NA,TRBV24-1,TRBJ2-3,ATQGRLSTDTQY
NA,TRBV5-1,TRBJ1-1,ASSLDGGNTEAS
NA,TRBV7-2,TRBJ1-2,ASSPRGVNYGYT
NA,TRBV5-1,TRBJ2-7,ASSKDGPYEQY
NA,TRBV12-3/TRBV12-4,TRBJ1-5,ASSLNSNQPQH
NA,TRBV12-3/TRBV12-4,TRBJ1-6,ASSLKIRQYNSPLH
NA,TRBV12-3/TRBV12-4,TRBJ2-7,GPGPHYEQY
NA,TRBV7-2,TRBJ2-5,ASQGLGQQETQY
TRBD1,TRBV20-1,TRBJ1-1,SARRTGGTEAF
TRBD1,TRBV29-1,TRBJ1-4,SVRTGGTSEKLF
NA,TRBV24-1,TRBJ2-1,ATSDPGQRSF
TRBD1,TRBV5-1,TRBJ2-3,ASFGQGATDTQY
NA,TRBV5-1,TRBJ1-2,ASSPSKGQGYGYT
NA,TRBV4-2,TRBJ2-7,ASRKDGFYQY
NA,TRBV12-3/TRBV12-4,TRBJ1-4,ASSLSDKRKKLF
NA,TRBV20-1,TRBJ1-4,SAGVGGNNEKLF
TRBD1,TRBV19,TRBJ1-4,ASSVGQALPSVEKLF
TRBD2,TRBV7-9,TRBJ2-1,ASTLDRTSGGVPDYNEQF
NA,TRBV15,TRBJ2-2,ATSRRTGELF
NA,TRBV3-1,TRBJ2-2,ASSQWTTNTGELF
NA,TRBV5-5,TRBJ2-3,ASSLVHDTQY
NA,TRBV7-8,TRBJ2-5,ASSKRGGPQETQY
TRBD1,TRBV28,TRBJ2-7,ASSPGQGYEQY
NA,TRBV29-1,TRBJ1-1,SVVRDPRSTEAF
NA,TRBV7-3,TRBJ2-7,ASSPRGGRQDEQY
NA,TRBV12-3/TRBV12-4,TRBJ1-1,ASSLDTSMNTEAF
TRBD1,TRBV9,TRBJ1-1,ASSFGTANTEAF
NA,TRBV4-1,TRBJ1-1,ASSQPLRGARTEAF
TRBD1,TRBV5-1,TRBJ2-1,ASSPGTGNNEQF
NA,TRBV5-1,TRBJ2-5,ASSFAQGGETQY
NA,TRBV6-5,TRBJ1-6,ASSYQGQNSPLH
NA,TRBV29-1,TRBJ2-7,SAEFGFRYEQY
TRBD1,TRBV5-5,TRBJ1-4,ASSWGQEILEKLF
NA,TRBV12-3/TRBV12-4,TRBJ1-1,ASSKKINTEAF
NA,TRBV29-1,TRBJ2-7,SVRDGSTGEQY
NA,TRBV7-2,TRBJ2-5,ASSSGGGETQC
TRBD1,TRBV12-3/TRBV12-4,TRBJ1-2,ASSPFLGTGRADGYT
NA,TRBV4-1,TRBJ1-3,ASSQQDRHSGNTIY
TRBD1,TRBV12-3/TRBV12-4,TRBJ1-5,ASSLALGGGNQPQH
NA,TRBV24-1,TRBJ2-1,ATSDDGQLRNEQF